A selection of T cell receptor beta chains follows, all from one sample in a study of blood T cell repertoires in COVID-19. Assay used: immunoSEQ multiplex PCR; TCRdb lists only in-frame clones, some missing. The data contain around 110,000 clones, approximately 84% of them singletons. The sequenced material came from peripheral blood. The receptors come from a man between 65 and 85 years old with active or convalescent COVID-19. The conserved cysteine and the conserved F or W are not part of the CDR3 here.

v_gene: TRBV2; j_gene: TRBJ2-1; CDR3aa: ASSVSGLALGSSYNEQF
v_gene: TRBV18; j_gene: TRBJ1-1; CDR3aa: ASSPQSTANTEAF
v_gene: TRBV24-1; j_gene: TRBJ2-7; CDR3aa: ATRIVRGPLNEEQY
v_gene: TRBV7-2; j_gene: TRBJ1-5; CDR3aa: ASSPGTGGLQPQH
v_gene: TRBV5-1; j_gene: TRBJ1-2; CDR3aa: ASSPGATGEFNYGYT
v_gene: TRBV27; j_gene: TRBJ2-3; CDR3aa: ASSSTGGSHTSTDTQY
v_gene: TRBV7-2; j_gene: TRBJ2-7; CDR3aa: ASSFLASGRREQY
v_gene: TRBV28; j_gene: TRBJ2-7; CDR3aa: ASSIPGGAYEQY
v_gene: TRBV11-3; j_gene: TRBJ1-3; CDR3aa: ASSLGGNTIY
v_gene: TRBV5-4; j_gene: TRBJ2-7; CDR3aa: ASSSLAGVGEQY
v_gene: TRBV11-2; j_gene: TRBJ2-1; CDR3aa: ASSLVAGGYNEQF
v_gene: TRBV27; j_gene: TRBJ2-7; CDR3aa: ASSLRQGSSAGQY
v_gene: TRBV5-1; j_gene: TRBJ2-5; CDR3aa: ASSAQETQY
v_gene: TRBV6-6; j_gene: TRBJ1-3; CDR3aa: ASSFGVLSGNTIY
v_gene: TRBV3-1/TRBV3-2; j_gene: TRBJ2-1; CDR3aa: ASSQQLAGGRNEQF
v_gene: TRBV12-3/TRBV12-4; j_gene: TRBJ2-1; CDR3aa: ASTMGQGGQF
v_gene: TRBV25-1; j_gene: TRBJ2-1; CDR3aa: ATRGGPGQGGNEQF
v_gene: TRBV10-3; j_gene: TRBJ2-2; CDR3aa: ATPSGSDTGELF
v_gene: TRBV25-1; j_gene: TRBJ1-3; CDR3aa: ASSDGAGNTIY
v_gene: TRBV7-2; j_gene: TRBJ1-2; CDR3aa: ASSPRQGSYGYT
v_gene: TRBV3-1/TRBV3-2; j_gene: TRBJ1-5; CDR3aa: ASSQAFGHRTNSPQH
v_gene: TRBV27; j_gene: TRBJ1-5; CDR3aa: ASKLTGDQPQH
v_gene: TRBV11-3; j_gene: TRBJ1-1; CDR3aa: ASSSSGETEAF
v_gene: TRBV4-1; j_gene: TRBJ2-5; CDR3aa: ASSQGLAGGGTQY
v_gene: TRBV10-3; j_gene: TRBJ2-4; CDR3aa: ATAGENIQY
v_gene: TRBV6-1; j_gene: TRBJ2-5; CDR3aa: ASSESLAALPGETQY
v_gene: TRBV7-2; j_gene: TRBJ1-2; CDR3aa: ASSYPDSYGYT
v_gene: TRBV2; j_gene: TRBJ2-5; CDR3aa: ASRGDRMIQETQY
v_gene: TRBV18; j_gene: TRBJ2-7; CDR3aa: ASSPTGASYEQY
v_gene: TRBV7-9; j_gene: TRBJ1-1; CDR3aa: ASSLGRLRPLNTEAF
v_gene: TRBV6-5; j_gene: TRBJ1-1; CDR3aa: ASKRTGTGTEAF
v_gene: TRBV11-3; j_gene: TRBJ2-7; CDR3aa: ASSALAGGLRQTEQY